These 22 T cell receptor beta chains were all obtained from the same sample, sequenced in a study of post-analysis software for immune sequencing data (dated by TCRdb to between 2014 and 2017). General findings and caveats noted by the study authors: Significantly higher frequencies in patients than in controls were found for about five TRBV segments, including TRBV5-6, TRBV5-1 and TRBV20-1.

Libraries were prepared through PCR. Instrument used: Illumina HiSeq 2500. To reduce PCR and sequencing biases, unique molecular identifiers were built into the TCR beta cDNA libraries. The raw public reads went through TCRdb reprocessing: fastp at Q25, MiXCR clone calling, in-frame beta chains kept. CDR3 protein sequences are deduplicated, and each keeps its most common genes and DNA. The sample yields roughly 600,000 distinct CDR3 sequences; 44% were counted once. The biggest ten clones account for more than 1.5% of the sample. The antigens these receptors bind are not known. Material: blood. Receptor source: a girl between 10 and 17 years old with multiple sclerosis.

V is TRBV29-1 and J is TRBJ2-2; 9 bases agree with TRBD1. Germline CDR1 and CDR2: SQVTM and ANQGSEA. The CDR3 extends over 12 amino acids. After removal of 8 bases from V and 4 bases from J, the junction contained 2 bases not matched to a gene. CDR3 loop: CSTQGATGELFF. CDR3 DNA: TGCAGCACACAGGGGGCCACCGGGGAGCTGTTTTTT.

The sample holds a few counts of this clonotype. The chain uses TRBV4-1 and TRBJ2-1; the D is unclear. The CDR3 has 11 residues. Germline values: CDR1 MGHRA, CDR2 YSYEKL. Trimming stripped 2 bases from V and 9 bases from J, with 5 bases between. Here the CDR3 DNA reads TGCGCCAGCAGCCAATTGGGTGAGCAGTTCTTC. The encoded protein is CASSQLGEQFF.

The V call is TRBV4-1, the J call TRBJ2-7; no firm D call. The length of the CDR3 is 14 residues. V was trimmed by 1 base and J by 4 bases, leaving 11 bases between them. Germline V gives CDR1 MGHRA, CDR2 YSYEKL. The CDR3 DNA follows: TGCGCCAGCAGCCAAGTAGAGACCCAATACGAGCAGTACTTC. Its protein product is CASSQVETQYEQYF.

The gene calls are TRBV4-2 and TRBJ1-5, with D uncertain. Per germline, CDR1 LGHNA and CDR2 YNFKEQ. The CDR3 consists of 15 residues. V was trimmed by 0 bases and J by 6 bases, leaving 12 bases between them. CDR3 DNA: TGTGCCAGCAGCCAAGAACTCGAGGAAAGTCAGCCCCAGCATTTT. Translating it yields CASSQELEESQPQHF.

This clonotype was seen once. This CDR3 is CAISEGQGSSPLHF. In DNA, the CDR3 is TGTGCCATCAGTGAGGGACAGGGTAGTTCACCCCTCCACTTT. The rearrangement uses TRBV10-3 and TRBJ1-6; TRBD1 matches 8 bases. Germline lookup yields CDR1 ENHRY and CDR2 SYGVKD. Unmatched junction bases numbered 3, after V lost 2 bases and J lost 9 bases. The CDR3 is made up of 14 amino acids.

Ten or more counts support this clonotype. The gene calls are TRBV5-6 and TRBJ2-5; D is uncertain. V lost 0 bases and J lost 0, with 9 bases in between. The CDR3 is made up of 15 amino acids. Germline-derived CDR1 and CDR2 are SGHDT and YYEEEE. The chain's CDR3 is CASSLVGRDQETQYF. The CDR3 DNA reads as TGTGCCAGCAGCTTGGTTGGAAGGGACCAAGAGACCCAGTACTTC.

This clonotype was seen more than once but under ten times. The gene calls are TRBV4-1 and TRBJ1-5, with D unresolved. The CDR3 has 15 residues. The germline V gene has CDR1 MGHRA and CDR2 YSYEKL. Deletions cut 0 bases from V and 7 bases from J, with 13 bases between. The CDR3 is CASSQDTGWIQPQHF. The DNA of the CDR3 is TGCGCCAGCAGCCAAGACACCGGCTGGATACAGCCCCAGCATTTT.

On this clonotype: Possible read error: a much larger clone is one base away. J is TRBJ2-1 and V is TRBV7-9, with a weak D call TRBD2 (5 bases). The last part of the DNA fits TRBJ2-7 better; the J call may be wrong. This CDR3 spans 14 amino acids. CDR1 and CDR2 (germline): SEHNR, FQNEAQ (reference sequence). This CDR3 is CASSFAPGFHEQYF. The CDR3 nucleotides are TGTGCCAGCAGCTTTGCACCGGGGTTCCATGAGCAGTACTTC.

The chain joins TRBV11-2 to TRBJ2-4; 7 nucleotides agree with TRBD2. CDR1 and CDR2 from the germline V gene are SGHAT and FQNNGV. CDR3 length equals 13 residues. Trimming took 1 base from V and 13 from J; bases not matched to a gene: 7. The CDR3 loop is CASSLGGRERQYF. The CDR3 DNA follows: TGTGCCAGCAGCTTAGGGGGGAGGGAGCGACAGTACTTC.

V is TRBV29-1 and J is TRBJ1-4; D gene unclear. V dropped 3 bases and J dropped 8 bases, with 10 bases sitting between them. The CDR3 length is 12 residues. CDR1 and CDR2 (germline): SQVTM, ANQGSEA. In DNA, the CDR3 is TGCAGCGTTGAGGAGATCGAGGAAAAACTGTTTTTT. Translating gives CSVEEIEEKLFF.

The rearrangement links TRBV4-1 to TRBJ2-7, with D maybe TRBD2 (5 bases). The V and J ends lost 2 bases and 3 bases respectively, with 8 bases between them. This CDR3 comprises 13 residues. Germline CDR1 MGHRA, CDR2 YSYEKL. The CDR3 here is CASSQSRDYEQYF. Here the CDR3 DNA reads TGCGCCAGCAGCCAAAGCCGGGACTACGAGCAGTACTTC.

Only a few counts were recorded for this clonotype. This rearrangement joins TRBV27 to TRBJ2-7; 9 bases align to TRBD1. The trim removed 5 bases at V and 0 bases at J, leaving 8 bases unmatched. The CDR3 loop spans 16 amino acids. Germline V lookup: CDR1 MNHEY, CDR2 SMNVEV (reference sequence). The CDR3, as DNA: TGTGCCAGCAGTCCGGGACAGGGCGCGAGCTCCTACGAGCAGTACTTC. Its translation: CASSPGQGASSYEQYF.

CDR3: CASSDPSGKSLDGYF. Here the CDR3 DNA reads TGTGCCAGCAGTGACCCTAGCGGGAAATCCTTAGATGGGTATTTT. The chain is built from TRBV12-3 or TRBV12-4 and TRBJ2-3, with 9 bases aligning to TRBD2. This CDR3 region has 15 residues. V lost 5 bases and J lost 14; bases outside the gene matches: 17.

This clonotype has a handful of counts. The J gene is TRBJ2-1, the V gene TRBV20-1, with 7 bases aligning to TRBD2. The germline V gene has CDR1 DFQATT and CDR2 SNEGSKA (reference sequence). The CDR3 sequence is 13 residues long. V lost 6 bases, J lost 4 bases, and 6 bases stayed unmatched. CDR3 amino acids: CSAPSGGYNEQFF. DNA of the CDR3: TGCAGTGCCCCTAGCGGAGGTTACAATGAGCAGTTCTTC.

The CDR3, as DNA: TGTGCCAGCAGTCGGACAGGGGTTTTTGGCTACACCTTC. Its translation is CASSRTGVFGYTF. This chain joins TRBV28 and TRBJ1-2, with 9 bases lining up with TRBD1. Germline loops: CDR1 MDHEN, CDR2 SYDVKM. V lost 5 bases, J lost 7 bases, and 5 bases stayed unmatched. The CDR3 consists of 13 residues.

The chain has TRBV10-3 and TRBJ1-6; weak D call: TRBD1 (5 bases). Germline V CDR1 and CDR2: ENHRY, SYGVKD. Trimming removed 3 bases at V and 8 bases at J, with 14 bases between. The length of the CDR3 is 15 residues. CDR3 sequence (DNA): TGTGCCATCAGTGACGGCAGGGTCTTATATTCACCCCTCCACTTT. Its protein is CAISDGRVLYSPLHF.

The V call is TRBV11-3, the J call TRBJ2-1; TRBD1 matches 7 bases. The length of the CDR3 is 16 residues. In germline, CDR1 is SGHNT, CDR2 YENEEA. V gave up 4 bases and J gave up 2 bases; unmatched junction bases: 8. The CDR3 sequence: CASSSRTGGAYNEQFF. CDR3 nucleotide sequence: TGTGCCAGCAGCTCGCGGACAGGTGGGGCCTACAATGAGCAGTTCTTC. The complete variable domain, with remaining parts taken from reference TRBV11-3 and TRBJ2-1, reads EAGVVQSPRYKIIEKKQPVAFWCNPISGHNTLYWYLQNLGQGPELLIRYENEEAVDDSQLPKDRFSAERLKGVDSTLKIQPAELGDSAVYLCASSSRTGGAYNEQFFGPGTRLTVL.

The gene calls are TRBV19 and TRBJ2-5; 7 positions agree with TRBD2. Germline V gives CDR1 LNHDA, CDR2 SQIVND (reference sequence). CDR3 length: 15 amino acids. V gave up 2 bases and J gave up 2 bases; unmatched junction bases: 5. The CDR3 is CASSIFGGNQETQYF. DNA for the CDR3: TGTGCCAGTAGTATATTCGGGGGGAATCAAGAGACCCAGTACTTC. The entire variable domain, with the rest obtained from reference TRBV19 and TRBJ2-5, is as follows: DGGITQSPKYLFRKEGQNVTLSCEQNLNHDAMYWYRQDPGQGLRLIYYSQIVNDFQKGDIAEGYSVSREKKESFPLTVTSAQKNPTAFYLCASSIFGGNQETQYFGPGTRLLVL.

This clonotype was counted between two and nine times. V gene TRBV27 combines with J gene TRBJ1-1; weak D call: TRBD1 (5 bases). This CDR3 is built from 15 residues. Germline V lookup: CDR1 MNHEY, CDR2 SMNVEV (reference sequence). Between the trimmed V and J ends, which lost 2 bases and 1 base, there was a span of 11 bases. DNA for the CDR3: TGTGCCAGCAGTTTAGGGGGGACGGGGAACACTGAAGCTTTCTTT. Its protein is CASSLGGTGNTEAFF.

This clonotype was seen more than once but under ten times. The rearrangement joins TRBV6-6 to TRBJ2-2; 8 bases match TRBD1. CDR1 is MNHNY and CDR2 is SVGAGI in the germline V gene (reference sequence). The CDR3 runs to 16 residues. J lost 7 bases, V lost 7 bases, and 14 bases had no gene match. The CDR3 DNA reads TGTGCCAGCATCTCCAGGGTGGACAGGGTTAACGGGGAGCTGTTTTTT. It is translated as CASISRVDRVNGELFF.

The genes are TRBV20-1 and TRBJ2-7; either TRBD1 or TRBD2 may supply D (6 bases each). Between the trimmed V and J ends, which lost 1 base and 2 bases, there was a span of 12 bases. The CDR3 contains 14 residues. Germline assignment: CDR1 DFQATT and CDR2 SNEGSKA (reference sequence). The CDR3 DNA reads TGCAGTGCTAGAGTCGGGGGCCATCCCTACGAGCAGTACTTC. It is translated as CSARVGGHPYEQYF.

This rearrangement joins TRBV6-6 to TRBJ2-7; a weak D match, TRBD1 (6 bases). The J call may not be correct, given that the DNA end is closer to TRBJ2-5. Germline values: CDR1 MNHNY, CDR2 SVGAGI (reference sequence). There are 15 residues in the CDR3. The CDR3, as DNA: TGTGCCAGCAGCACTCAGGACAGACCACAAGAGACCCAGTACTTC. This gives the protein CASSTQDRPQETQYF.